These T cell receptor beta chains were read from a single sample in a study of T cells in Graves' hyperthyroidism and ophthalmopathy. TCRdb redid the calling of the multiplex PCR reads with MiXCR, one entry per CDR3 protein. The sample lists about 290,000 distinct CDR3 sequences, about 15% occurring once. The sample was blood. These receptors were taken from a woman aged 55-69 years with Graves' ophthalmopathy. The CDR3 runs from the conserved cysteine through the conserved F or W. The D gene is left open where the match is weak. Clone size is stated in some rows and not others, as once, few, many or a class when expanded.

v_call	clone_size	d_call	j_call	cdr3_aa	cdr3_nt
TRBV27	once	NA	TRBJ1-5	CASSPGVRGWVSNQPQHF	TGTGCCAGCAGCCCGGGCGTGAGGGGCTGGGTGAGCAATCAGCCCCAGCATTTT
TRBV28	many	TRBD1	TRBJ1-1	CASSLFRQGNTEAFF	TGTGCCAGCAGTTTATTTCGACAGGGGAACACTGAAGCTTTCTTT
TRBV4-2	few	NA	TRBJ1-1	CASSQPADRNTEAFF	TGTGCCAGCAGCCAACCCGCCGACAGAAACACTGAAGCTTTCTTT
TRBV7-8	many	NA	TRBJ2-5	CASSSGIQETQYF	TGTGCCAGCAGCTCAGGGATCCAAGAGACCCAGTACTTC
TRBV7-2	NA	NA	TRBJ1-2	CASSLREMHYGYTF	TGTGCCAGCAGCTTGAGGGAGATGCACTATGGCTACACCTTC
TRBV10-3	NA	TRBD1	TRBJ1-4	CAIGQGPTNEKLFF	TGTGCCATCGGACAGGGGCCAACTAATGAAAAACTGTTTTTT
TRBV20-1	many	NA	TRBJ1-1	CSARKGATNTEAFF	TGCAGTGCTAGAAAGGGTGCCACGAACACTGAAGCTTTCTTT
TRBV20-1	many	NA	TRBJ1-2	CSARDRTNPYGYTF	TGCAGTGCTAGAGATCGGACAAACCCCTATGGCTACACCTTC
TRBV7-9	few	NA	TRBJ2-1	CASSSRDVYNEQFF	TGTGCCAGCAGCTCCCGGGACGTATACAATGAGCAGTTCTTC
TRBV5-5	few	NA	TRBJ2-1	CASSLRLGDYNEQFF	TGTGCCAGCAGCTTGAGACTAGGGGACTACAATGAGCAGTTCTTC
TRBV5-1	few	TRBD2	TRBJ2-5	CASSFYNLAGQETQYF	TGCGCCAGCAGCTTCTACAACCTAGCGGGACAAGAGACCCAGTACTTC
TRBV30	few	TRBD2	TRBJ2-7	CAWKYAGTSGRNEQYF	TGTGCCTGGAAATACGCCGGGACTAGCGGGAGAAACGAGCAGTACTTC
TRBV20-1	many	NA	TRBJ2-5	CSATDGGQETQYF	TGCAGTGCTACTGACGGAGGTCAAGAGACCCAGTACTTC
TRBV11-2	many	NA	TRBJ2-2	CASSPGPYTGELFF	TGTGCCAGCAGCCCCGGGCCCTACACCGGGGAGCTGTTTTTT
TRBV2	NA	TRBD1	TRBJ2-3	CASSPGTGGRDTQYF	TGTGCCAGCAGTCCCGGGACAGGGGGTAGAGATACGCAGTATTTT
TRBV27	many	NA	TRBJ2-2	CASSRRGGDTGELFF	TGTGCCAGCAGCCGAAGGGGGGGCGACACCGGGGAGCTGTTTTTT